These 2 T cell receptor beta chains originate from one sample sequenced in a study of blood T cell repertoires in COVID-19. Clones were read by immunoSEQ multiplex PCR, and TCRdb kept only the in-frame ones, dropping some. Of approximately 280,000 clones detected, 80% to 90% appear once; the ten largest clones hold roughly 9.6%. Sample: peripheral blood. These receptors were collected from a woman aged 65 to 85 with acute or convalescent COVID-19.

V gene TRBV5-6 combines with J gene TRBJ1-5; the D is unclear. The V gene lost 2 bases and the J gene lost 0 bases, with 6 bases spanning the gap. From germline, CDR1 is SGHDT and CDR2 YYEEEE. The CDR3 sequence is 14 residues long. Here the CDR3 DNA reads TGTGCCAGCAGCTTTTACAATAGCAATCAGCCCCAGCATTTT. It encodes CASSFYNSNQPQHF.

Only a few counts were recorded for this clone. The rearrangement uses TRBV5-6 and TRBJ1-4; TRBD1 is a possible D gene (5 bases). Trimming took 1 base from V and 10 from J, leaving 11 bases between them. This CDR3 comprises 13 residues. Germline CDR1 reads SGHDT; CDR2 reads YYEEEE. The CDR3 reads CASSLSGDRKLFF. CDR3 bases: TGTGCCAGCAGCTTGTCGGGGGACCGAAAACTGTTTTTT.